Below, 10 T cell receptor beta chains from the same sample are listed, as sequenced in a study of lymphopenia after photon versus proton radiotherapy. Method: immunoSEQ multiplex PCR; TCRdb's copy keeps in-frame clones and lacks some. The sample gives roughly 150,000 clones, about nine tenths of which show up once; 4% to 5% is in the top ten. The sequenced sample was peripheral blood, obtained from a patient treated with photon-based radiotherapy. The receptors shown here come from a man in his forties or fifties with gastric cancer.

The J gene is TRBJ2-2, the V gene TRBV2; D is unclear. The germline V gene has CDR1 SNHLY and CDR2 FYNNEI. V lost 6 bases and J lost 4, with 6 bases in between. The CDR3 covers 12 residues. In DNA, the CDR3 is TGTGCCAGCAGACTCGTCACCGGGGAGCTGTTTTTT. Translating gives CASRLVTGELFF.

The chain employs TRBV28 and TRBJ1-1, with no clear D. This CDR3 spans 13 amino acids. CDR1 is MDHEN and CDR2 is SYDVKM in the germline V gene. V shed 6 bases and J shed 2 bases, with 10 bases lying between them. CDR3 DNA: TGTGCCAGCAGGGGTCATCATAACACTGAAGCTTTCTTT. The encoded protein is CASRGHHNTEAFF.

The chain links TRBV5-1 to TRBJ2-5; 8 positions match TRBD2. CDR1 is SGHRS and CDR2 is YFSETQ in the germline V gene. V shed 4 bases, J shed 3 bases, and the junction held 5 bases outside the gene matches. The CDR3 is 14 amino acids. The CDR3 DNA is TGCGCCAGCAGCCCCCCGGGAGGGGAAGAGACCCAGTACTTC. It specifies CASSPPGGEETQYF.

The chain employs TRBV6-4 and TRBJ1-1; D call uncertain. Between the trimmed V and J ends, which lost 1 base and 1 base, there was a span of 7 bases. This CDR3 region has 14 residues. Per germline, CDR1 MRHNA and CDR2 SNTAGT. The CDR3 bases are TGTGCCAGCAGTGACTGGGCAGGGAACACTGAAGCTTTCTTT. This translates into CASSDWAGNTEAFF.

The CDR3 spells CASSPVADTQYF. The DNA of the CDR3 is TGTGCCAGCAGCCCCGTGGCAGATACGCAGTATTTT. This chain links TRBV7-2 with TRBJ2-3; unclear D gene. The germline gives CDR1 SGHTA, CDR2 FQGNSA. V was cut by 5 bases and J by 4 bases, with 7 bases left in between. The CDR3 has 12 residues.

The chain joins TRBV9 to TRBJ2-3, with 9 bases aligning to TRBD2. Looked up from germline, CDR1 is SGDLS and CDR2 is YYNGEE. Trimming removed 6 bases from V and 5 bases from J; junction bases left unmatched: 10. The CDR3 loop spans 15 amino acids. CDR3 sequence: CASTLGGAGGDTQYF. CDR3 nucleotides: TGTGCCAGCACCCTAGGGGGAGCGGGGGGAGATACGCAGTATTTT.

The DNA of the CDR3 is TGTGCCAGCAGCTTGGATGGGGAGAAAGATACGCAGTATTTT. Its translation is CASSLDGEKDTQYF. The chain has TRBV5-8 and TRBJ2-3, with D tentatively TRBD2 (5 bases). Germline V gives CDR1 SGHTS, CDR2 YDEGEE. CDR3 length equals 14 residues. V shed 0 bases and J shed 5 bases, with 10 bases lying between them.

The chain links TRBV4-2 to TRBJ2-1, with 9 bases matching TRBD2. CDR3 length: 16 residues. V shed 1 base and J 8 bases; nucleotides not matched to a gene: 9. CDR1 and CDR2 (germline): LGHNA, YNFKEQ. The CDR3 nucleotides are TGTGCCAGCAGCCAAGGACTAGCGGCCTCTTCCGATGAGCAGTTCTTC. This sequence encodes CASSQGLAASSDEQFF.

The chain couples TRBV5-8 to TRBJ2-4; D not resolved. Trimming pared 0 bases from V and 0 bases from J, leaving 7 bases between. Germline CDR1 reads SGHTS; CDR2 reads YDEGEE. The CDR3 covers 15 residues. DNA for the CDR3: TGTGCCAGCAGCTTGGCTAGGCTAGCCAAAAACATTCAGTACTTC. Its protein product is CASSLARLAKNIQYF.

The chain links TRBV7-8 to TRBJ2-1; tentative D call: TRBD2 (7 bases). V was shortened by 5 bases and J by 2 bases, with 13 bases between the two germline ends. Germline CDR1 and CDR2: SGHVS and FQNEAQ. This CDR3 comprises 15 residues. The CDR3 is CASSPRGGPYNEQFF. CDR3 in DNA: TGTGCCAGCAGCCCAAGGGGGGGTCCCTACAATGAGCAGTTCTTC.